This T cell receptor (beta chain) was captured by sequencing in a study of blood T cell repertoires in COVID-19. Germline assignment: CDR1 SGHVS and CDR2 FNYEAQ. Trimming removed 1 base from V and 5 bases from J, with 12 bases in between. The CDR3 sequence is 14 residues long. Study members were between roughly 18 and 89 years old and lived in 24 US regions. The study assigned cohorts using participant-reported clinical history. TCRdb's copy holds only in-frame clones and misses some; the assay was immunoSEQ multiplex PCR. Found here are about 250,000 clones, roughly four fifths of them singletons; the top ten hold about 3%.

The chain couples TRBV7-6 to TRBJ2-7; TRBD1 is a possible D gene (6 bases). This receptor was taken from a man between 50 and 59 years old who had recovered from COVID-19. Sequencing used PBMCs or T cells enriched from blood (not recorded which). The CDR3 sequence: CASSLGDIGDEQYF. Here the CDR3 DNA reads TGTGCCAGCAGCTTAGGGGACATCGGCGACGAGCAGTACTTC. Complete variable domain (other parts from reference TRBV7-6 and TRBJ2-7): GAGVSQSPRYKVTKRGQDVALRCDPISGHVSLYWYRQALGQGPEFLTYFNYEAQQDKSGLPNDRFSAERPEGSISTLTIQRTEQRDSAMYRCASSLGDIGDEQYFGPGTRLTVT.